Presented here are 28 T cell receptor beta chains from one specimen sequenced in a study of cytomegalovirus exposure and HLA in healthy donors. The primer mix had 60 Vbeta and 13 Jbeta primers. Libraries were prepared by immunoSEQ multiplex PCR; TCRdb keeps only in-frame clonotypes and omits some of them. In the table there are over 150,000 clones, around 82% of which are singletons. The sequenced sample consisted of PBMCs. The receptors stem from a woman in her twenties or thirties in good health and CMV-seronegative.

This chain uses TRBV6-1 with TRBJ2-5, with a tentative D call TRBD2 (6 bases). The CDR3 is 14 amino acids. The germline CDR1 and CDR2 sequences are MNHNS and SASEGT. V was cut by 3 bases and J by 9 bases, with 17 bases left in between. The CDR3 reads CASSDGGRPRAQYF. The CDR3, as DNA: TGTGCCAGCAGTGATGGGGGGAGACCCAGGGCCCAGTACTTC.

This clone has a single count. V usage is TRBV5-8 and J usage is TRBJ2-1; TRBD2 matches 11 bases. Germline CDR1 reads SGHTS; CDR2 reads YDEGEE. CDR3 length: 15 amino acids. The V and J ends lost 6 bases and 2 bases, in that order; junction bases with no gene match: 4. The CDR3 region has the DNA TGTGCCAGCACCCAGGGACTAGCGGCCTACAATGAGCAGTTCTTC. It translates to CASTQGLAAYNEQFF.

Here the CDR3 DNA reads TGTGCCACCAACCATGGGATCCAGGGCGACACTGAAGCTTTCTTT. It yields the protein CATNHGIQGDTEAFF. V gene TRBV19 combines with J gene TRBJ1-1, with D possibly matching TRBD1 (5 bases). This CDR3 region has 15 residues. Germline CDR1 reads LNHDA; CDR2 reads SQIVND (reference sequence). With 10 bases removed from V and 3 bases from J, the gap between germline ends came to 21 bases.

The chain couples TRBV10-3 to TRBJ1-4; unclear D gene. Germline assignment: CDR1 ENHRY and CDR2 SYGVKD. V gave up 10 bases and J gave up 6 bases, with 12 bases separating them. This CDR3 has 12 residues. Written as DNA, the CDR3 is TGTGCCACCCGTCAAAGCGATGAAAAACTGTTTTTT. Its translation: CATRQSDEKLFF.

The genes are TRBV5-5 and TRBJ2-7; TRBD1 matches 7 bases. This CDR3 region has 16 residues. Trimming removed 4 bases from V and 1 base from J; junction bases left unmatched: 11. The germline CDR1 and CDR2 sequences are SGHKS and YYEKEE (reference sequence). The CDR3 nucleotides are TGTGCCAGCAGCGTTCGACAGGGTGCGAAGTCCTACGAGCAGTACTTC. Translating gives CASSVRQGAKSYEQYF.

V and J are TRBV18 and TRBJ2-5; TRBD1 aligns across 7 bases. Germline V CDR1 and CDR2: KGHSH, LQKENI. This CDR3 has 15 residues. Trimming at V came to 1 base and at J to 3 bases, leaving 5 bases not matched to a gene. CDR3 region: CASSPRTGAEETQYF. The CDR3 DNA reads TGTGCCAGCTCACCACGCACAGGGGCCGAAGAGACCCAGTACTTC.

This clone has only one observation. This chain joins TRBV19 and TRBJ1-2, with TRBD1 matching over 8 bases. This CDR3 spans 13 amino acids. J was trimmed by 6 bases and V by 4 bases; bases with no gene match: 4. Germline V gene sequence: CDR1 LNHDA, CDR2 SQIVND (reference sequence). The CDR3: CASSRGQANGYTF. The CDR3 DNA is TGTGCCAGTAGTAGGGGACAGGCGAATGGCTACACCTTC.

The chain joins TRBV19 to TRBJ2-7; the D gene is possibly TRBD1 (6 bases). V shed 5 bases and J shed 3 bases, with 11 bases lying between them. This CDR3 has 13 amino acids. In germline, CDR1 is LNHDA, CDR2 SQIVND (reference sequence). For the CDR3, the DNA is TGTGCCAGTAGTCCGGGACACAACTACGAGCAGTACTTC. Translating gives CASSPGHNYEQYF.

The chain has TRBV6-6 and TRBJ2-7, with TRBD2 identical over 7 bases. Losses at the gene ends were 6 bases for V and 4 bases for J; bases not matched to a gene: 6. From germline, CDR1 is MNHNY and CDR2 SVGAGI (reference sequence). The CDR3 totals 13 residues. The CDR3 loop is CASRTSREYEQYF. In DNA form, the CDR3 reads TGTGCCAGCAGGACTAGCAGGGAATACGAGCAGTACTTC.

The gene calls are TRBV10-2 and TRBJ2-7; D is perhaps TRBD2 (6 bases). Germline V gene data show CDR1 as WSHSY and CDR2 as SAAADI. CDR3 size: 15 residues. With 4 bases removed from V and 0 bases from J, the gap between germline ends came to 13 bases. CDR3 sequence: CASSAGLGSSYEQYF. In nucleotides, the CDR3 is TGCGCCAGCAGTGCGGGACTTGGGAGCTCCTACGAGCAGTACTTC.

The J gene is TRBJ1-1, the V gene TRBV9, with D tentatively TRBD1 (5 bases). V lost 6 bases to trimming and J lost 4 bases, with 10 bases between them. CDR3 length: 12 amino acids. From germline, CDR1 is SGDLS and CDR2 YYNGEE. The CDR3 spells CASNRLGTEAFF. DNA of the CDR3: TGTGCCAGCAACAGGTTAGGCACTGAAGCTTTCTTT.

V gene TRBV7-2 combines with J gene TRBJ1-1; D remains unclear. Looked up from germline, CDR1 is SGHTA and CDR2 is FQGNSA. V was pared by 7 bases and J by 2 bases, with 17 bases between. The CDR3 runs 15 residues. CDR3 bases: TGTGCCAGCATGTGGCAGGCCCTGATCAACACTGAAGCTTTCTTT. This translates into CASMWQALINTEAFF.

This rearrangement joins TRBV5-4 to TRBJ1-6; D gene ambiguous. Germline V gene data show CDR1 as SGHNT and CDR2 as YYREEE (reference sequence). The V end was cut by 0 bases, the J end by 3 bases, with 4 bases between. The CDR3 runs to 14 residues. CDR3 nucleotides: TGTGCCAGCAGCTTGGCAGGCTATAATTCACCCCTCCACTTT. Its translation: CASSLAGYNSPLHF.

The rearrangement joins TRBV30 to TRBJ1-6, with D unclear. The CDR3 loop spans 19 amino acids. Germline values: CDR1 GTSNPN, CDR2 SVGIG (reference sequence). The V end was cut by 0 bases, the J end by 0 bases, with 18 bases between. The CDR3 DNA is TGTGCCTGGAGTGTATGGGCTCGAACCTCGAGCTCCTATAATTCACCCCTCCACTTT. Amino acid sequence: CAWSVWARTSSSYNSPLHF.

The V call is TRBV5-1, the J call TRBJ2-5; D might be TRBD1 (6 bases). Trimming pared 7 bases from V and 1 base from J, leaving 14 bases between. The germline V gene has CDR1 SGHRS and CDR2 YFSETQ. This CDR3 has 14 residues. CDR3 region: CASGTGQPQETQYF. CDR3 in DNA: TGCGCCAGCGGTACTGGACAGCCCCAAGAGACCCAGTACTTC.

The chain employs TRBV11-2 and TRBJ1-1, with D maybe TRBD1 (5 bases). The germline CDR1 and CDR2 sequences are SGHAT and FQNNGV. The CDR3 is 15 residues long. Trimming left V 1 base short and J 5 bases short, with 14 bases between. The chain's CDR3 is CASSLGSGRGTEAFF. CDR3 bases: TGTGCCAGCAGCTTAGGTTCAGGGCGGGGAACTGAAGCTTTCTTT. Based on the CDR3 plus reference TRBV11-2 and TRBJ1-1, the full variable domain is EAGVAQSPRYKIIEKRQSVAFWCNPISGHATLYWYQQILGQGPKLLIQFQNNGVVDDSQLPKDRFSAERLKGVDSTLKIQPAKLEDSAVYLCASSLGSGRGTEAFFGQGTRLTVV.

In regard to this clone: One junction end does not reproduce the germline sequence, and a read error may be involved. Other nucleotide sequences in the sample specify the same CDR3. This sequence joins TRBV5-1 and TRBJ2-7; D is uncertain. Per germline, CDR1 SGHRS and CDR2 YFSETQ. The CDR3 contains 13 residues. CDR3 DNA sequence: TGCGCCAGCAGCTTGGGAGTGTCGGGTGAGCAGTACTTT. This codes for CASSLGVSGEQYF.

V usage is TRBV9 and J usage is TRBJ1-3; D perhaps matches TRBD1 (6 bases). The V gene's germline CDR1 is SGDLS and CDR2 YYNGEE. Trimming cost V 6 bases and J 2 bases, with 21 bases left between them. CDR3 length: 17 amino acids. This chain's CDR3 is CASTGSIAGVPGNTIYF. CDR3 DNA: TGTGCCAGCACCGGAAGCATAGCAGGGGTGCCTGGAAACACCATATATTTT.

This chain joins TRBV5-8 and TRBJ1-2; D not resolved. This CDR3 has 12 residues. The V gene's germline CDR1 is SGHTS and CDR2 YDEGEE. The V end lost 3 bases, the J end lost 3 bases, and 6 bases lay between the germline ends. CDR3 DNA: TGTGCCAGCAGCTCCTTCGACTATGGCTACACCTTC. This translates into CASSSFDYGYTF.

The CDR3 DNA sequence: TGTGCCAGCAGCTTTATACAGCGGGGAGACAATGAGCAGTTCTTC. This codes for CASSFIQRGDNEQFF. This chain links TRBV7-9 with TRBJ2-1, with TRBD2 identical over 7 bases. Per germline, CDR1 SEHNR and CDR2 FQNEAQ (reference sequence). V was clipped by 3 bases and J by 5 bases; unmatched bases: 7. This CDR3 is 15 amino acids long.

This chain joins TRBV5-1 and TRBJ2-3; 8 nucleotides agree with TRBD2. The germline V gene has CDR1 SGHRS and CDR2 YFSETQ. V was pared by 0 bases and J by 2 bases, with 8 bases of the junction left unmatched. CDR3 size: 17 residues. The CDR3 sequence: CASSLVNSGANTDTQYF. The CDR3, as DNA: TGCGCCAGCAGCTTGGTGAATAGCGGGGCGAACACAGATACGCAGTATTTT.

The CDR3 DNA is TGTGCCAGCAGCTTTTTTGTAGGCAATCAGCCCCAGCATTTT. It codes for CASSFFVGNQPQHF. This chain joins TRBV7-2 and TRBJ1-5; no definite D call. Germline-derived CDR1 and CDR2 are SGHTA and FQGNSA. There are 14 residues in the CDR3. The germline V and J ends were trimmed by 3 bases and 2 bases, with 8 bases remaining between them.

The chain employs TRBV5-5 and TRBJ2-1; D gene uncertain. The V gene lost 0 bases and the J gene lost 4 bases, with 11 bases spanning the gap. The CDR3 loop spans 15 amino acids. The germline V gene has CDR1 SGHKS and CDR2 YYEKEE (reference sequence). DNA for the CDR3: TGTGCCAGCAGCTTGGCAGGAAACCTTTACAATGAGCAGTTCTTC. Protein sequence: CASSLAGNLYNEQFF.

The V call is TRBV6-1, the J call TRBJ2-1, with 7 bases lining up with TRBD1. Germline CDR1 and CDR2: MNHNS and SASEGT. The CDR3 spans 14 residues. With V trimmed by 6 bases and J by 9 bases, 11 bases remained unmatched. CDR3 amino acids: CASRKVDRETEQFF. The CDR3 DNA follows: TGTGCCAGCAGAAAGGTTGACAGGGAGACTGAGCAGTTCTTC.

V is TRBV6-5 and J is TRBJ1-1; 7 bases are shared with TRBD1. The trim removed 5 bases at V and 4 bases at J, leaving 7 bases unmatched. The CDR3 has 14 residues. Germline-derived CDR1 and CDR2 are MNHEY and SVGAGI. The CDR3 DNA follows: TGTGCCAGCAGTCTCCGACAGGGTTCCACTGAAGCTTTCTTT. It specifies CASSLRQGSTEAFF.

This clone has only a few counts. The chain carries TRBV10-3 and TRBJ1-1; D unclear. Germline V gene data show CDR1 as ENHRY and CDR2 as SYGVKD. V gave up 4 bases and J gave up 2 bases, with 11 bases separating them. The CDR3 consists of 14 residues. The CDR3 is CAISVSGFNTEAFF. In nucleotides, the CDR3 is TGTGCCATCAGTGTTTCGGGGTTCAACACTGAAGCTTTCTTT.

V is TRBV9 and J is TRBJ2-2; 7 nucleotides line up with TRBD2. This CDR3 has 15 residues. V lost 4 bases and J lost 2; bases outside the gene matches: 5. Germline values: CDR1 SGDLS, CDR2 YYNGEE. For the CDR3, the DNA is TGTGCCAGCAGCCCGTGGGAGGGAAACACCGGGGAGCTGTTTTTT. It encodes CASSPWEGNTGELFF.

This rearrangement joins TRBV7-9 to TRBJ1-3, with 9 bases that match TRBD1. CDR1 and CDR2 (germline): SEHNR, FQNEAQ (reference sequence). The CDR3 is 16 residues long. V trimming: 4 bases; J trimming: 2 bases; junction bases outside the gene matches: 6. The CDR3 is CASSSSRTGAGNTIYF. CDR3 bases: TGTGCCAGCAGCTCATCCAGGACAGGGGCTGGAAACACCATATATTTT.